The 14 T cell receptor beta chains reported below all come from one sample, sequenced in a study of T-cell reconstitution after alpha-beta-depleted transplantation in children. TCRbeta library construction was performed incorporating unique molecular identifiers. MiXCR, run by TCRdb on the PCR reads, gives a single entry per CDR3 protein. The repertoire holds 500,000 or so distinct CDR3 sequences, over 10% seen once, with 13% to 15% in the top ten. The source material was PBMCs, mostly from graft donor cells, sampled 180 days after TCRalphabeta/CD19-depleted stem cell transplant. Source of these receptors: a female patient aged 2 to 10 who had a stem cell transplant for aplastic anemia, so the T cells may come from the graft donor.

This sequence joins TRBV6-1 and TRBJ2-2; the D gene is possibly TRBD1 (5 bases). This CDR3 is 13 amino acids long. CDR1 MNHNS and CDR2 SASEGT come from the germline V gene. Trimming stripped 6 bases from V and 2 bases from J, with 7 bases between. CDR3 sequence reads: CASRTANTGELFF. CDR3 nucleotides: TGTGCCAGCAGGACAGCCAACACCGGGGAGCTGTTTTTT.

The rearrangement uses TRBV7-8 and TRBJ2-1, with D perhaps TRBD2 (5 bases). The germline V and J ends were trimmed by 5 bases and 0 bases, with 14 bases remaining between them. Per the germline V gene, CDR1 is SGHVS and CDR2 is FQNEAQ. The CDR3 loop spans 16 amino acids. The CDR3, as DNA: TGTGCCAGCAGCCACACCCGGACTCGCTCCTACAATGAGCAGTTCTTC. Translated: CASSHTRTRSYNEQFF.

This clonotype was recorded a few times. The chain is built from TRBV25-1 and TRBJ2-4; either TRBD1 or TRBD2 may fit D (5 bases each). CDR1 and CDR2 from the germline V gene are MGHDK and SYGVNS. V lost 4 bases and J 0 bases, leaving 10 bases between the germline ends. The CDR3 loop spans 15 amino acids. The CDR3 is CASSAGHVAKNIQYF. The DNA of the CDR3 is TGTGCCAGCAGTGCGGGGCATGTAGCCAAAAACATTCAGTACTTC.

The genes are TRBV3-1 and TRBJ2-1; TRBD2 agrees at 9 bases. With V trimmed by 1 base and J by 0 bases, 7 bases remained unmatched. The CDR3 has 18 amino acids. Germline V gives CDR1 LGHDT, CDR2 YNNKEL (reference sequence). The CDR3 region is CASSQVAGGPTSYNEQFF. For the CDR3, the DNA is TGTGCCAGCAGCCAAGTTGCGGGAGGGCCGACCTCCTACAATGAGCAGTTCTTC.

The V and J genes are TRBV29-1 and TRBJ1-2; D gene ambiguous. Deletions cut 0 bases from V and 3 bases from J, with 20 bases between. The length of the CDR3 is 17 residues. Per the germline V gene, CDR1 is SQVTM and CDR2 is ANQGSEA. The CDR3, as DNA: TGCAGCGTTGAAGATCTAGGTCTCGGGTCAGACGACTATGGCTACACCTTC. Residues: CSVEDLGLGSDDYGYTF.

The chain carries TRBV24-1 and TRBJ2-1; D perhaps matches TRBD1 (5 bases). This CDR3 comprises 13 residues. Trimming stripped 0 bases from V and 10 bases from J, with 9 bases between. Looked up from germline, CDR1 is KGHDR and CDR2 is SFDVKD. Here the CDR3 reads CATSDLGRGEQFF. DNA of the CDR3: TGTGCCACCAGTGATTTGGGAAGGGGCGAGCAGTTCTTC.

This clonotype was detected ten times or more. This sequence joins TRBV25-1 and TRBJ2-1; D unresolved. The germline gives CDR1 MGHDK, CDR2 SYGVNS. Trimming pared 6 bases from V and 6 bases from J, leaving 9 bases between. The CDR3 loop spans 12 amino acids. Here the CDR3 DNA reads TGTGCCAGCAGGGGAAGGAGCAATGAGCAGTTCTTC. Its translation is CASRGRSNEQFF.

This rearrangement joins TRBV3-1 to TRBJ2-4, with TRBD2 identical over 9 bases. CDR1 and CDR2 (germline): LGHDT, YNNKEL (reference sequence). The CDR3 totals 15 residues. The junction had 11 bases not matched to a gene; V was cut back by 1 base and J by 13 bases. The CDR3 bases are TGTGCCAGCAGCCAAGGGACTAGCGCATACAATGAGCAGTACTTC. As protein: CASSQGTSAYNEQYF.

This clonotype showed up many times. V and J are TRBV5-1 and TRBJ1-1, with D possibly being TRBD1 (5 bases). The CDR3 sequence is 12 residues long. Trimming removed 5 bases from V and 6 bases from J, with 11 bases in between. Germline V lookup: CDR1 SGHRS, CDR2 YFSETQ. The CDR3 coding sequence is TGCGCCAGCAGTTATGACAGATCTGAAGCTTTCTTT. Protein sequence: CASSYDRSEAFF.

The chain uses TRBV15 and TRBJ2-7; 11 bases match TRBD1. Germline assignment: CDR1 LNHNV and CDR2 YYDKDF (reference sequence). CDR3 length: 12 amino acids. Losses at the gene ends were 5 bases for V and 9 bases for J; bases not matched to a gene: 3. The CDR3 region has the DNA TGTGCCACCAGCGAGGACAGGGGGCGGCAGTACGTC. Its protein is CATSEDRGRQYV.

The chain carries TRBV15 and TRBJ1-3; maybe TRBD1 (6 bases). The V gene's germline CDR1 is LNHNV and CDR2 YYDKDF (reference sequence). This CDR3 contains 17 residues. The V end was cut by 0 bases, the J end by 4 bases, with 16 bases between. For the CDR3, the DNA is TGTGCCACCAGCAGAGAGGGGGGCACGGTTAGAGGAAACACCATATATTTT. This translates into CATSREGGTVRGNTIYF.

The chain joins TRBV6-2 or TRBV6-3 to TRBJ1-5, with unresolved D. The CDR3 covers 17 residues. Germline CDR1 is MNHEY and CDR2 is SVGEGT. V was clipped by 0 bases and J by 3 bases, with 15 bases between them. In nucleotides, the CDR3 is TGTGCCAGCAGTTACTCCACTGGACCCGGGGTCAATCAGCCCCAGCATTTT. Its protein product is CASSYSTGPGVNQPQHF.

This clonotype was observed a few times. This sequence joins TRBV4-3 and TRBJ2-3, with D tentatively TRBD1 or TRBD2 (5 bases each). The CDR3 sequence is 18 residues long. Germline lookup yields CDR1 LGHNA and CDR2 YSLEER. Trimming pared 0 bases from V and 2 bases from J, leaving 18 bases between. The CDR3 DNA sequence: TGCGCCAGCAGCCAAGATGGCGGGCAGGGCAGGACCACAGATACGCAGTATTTT. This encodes CASSQDGGQGRTTDTQYF.

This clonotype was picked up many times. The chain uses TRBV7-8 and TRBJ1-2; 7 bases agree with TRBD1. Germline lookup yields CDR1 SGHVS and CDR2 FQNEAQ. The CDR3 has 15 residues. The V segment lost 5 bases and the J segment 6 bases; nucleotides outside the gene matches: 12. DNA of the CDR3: TGTGCCAGCAGCCCGGCCCCCCCGACAGGGAATGGCTACACCTTC. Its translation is CASSPAPPTGNGYTF.